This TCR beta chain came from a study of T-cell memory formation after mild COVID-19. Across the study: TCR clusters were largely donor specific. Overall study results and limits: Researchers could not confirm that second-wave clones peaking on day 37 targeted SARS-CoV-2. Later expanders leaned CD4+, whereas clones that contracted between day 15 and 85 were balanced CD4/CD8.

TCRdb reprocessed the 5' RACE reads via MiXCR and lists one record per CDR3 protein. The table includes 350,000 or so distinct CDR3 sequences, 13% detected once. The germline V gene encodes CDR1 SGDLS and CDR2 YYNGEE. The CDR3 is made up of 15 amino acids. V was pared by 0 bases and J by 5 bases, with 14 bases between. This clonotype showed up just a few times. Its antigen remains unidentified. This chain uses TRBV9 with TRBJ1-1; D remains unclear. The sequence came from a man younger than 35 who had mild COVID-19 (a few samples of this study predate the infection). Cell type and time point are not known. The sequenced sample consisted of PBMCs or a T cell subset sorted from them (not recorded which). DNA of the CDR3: TGTGCCAGCAGCGTAGATGTGGGATTGAGAACTGAAGCTTTCTTT. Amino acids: CASSVDVGLRTEAFF.